Described below is a single T cell receptor (beta chain) sequence and its context. Its antigen is as yet unknown. The data are from a study of cytomegalovirus exposure and HLA in healthy donors. About the study: Earlier, fewer than 140 million unique TCR beta sequences were recovered from roughly 180 million T cells by an analysis. General study findings and limits: Cytomegalovirus-associated TCR beta chains were listed, numbering around 150. Most TCR sequences were seen very rarely across donors, but some public TCRs occurred in many.

Every donor was a healthy person donating bone marrow. The V and J ends lost 3 bases and 4 bases, in that order; junction bases with no gene match: 9. The germline V gene encodes CDR1 SGHVS and CDR2 FNYEAQ. CDR3 size: 19 residues. The PCR was carried out with 60 Vbeta primers and 13 Jbeta primers. Assay: immunoSEQ multiplex PCR; the TCRdb copy retains only in-frame clones and omits some. The sample shows under 150,000 clones, about 74% of them seen only once. The chain uses TRBV7-6 and TRBJ2-6; 13 nucleotides agree with TRBD2. This receptor was obtained from a woman in her sixties or seventies in good health and CMV-seronegative. Sequencing used PBMCs. The CDR3 protein is CASSFRTSGRGSGANVLTF. The CDR3 DNA follows: TGTGCCAGCAGCTTCCGGACTAGCGGGAGAGGATCGGGGGCCAACGTCCTGACTTTC.